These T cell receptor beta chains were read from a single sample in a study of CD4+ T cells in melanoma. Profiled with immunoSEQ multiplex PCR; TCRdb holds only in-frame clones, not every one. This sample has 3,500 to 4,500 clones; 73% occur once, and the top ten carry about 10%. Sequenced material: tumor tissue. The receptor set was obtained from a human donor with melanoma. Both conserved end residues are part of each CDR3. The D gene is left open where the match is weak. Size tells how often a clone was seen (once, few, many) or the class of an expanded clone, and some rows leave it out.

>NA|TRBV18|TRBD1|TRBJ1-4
TGTGCCAGCTCACCGCGACAGGGTATGGGTGAAAAACTGTTTTTT
CASSPRQGMGEKLFF
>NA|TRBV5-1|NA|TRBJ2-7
TGCGCCAGCAGCTCATCGGGTCAGTCCTACGAGCAGTACTTC
CASSSSGQSYEQYF
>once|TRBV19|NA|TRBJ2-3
TGTGCCAGTAGTAGGGTGGGGGCTAGCACAGATACGCAGTATTTT
CASSRVGASTDTQYF
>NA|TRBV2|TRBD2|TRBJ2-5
TGTGCCAGCAGTGAAATCGGGACTAAGTGGGAGACCCAGTACTTC
CASSEIGTKWETQYF
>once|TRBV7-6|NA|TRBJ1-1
TGTGCCAGCAGCTACTCACCAAATTATTTGAACACTGAAGCTTTCTTT
CASSYSPNYLNTEAFF
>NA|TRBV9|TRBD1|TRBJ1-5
TGTGCCAGCAGCGAGACAGGGTTCGGTCAGCCCCAGCATTTT
CASSETGFGQPQHF
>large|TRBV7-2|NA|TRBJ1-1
TGTGCCAGCAGCTTAGATGGCAGGGCAGCTTTCTTT
CASSLDGRAAFF
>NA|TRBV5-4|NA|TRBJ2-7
TGTGCCAGCAGCCCCAGACAGTCCACATTCTACGAGCAGTACTTC
CASSPRQSTFYEQYF
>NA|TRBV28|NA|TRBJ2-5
TGTGCCAGCAGTTTAGTCATTCAGGGTCCCGAGACCCAGTACTTC
CASSLVIQGPETQYF
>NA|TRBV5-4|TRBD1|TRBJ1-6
TGTGCCAGCAGCTCGGACAGGGGGCTGGGTTCACCCCTCCACTTT
CASSSDRGLGSPLHF
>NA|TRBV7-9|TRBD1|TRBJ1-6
TGTGCCAGCAGTTCCCAGGGGGGCAATTCACCCCTCCACTTT
CASSSQGGNSPLHF
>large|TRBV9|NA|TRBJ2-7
TGTGCCAGCAGCGTAGCCCAGGGTGGCGAGCAGTACTTC
CASSVAQGGEQYF
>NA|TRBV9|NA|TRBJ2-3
TGTGCCAGCAGCGCCGGCGGGGGCCCCCCAGATACGCAGTATTTT
CASSAGGGPPDTQYF
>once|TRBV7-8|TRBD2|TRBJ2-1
TGTGCCAGCAGCTCAACAACTAGCGGGGGCTACAATGAGCAGTTCTTC
CASSSTTSGGYNEQFF
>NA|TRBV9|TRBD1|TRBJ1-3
TGTGCCAGCAGCGCAGGACAGGGAATTGGAAACACCATATATTTT
CASSAGQGIGNTIYF
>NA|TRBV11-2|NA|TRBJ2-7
TGTGCCAGCACCAAACTCGAGGGTGAGCAGTACTTC
CASTKLEGEQYF
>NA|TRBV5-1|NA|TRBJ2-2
TGCGCCAGCAGTTATAAGCAGCGGAACACCGGGGAGCTGTTTTTT
CASSYKQRNTGELFF
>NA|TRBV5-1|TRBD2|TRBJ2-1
TGCGCCAGCAGCGAACCGGGGGGATCCGATGAGCAGTTCTTC
CASSEPGGSDEQFF
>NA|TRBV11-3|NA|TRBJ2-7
TGTGCCAGCAGCTTAGTGGGGACGGCATACGAGCAGTACTTC
CASSLVGTAYEQYF
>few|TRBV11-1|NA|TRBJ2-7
TGTGCCAGCAGCTTAGCTGGGTACGAGCAGTACTTC
CASSLAGYEQYF
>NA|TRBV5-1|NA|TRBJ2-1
TGCGCCAGCAGCTTTACGACGGGAGAGACCTCAGCGCAGTTCTTC
CASSFTTGETSAQFF
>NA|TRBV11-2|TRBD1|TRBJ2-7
TGCGCCAGCAGCCAAGGTCGACAGGGCAACTACGAGCAGTACTTC
CASSQGRQGNYEQYF
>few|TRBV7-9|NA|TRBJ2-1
TGTGCCAGCAGCTTCATTCCCGGGGAAAATGAGCAGTTCTTC
CASSFIPGENEQFF
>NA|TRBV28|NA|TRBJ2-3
TGTGCCAGCAGTTTGAGGGGGACCACTACAGATACGCAGTATTTT
CASSLRGTTTDTQYF
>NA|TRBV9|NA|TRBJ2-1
TGTGCCAGCAGCGTAGGAACGATTTACAATGAGCAGTTCTTC
CASSVGTIYNEQFF
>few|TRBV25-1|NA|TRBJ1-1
TGTGCCAGCAGTGAGCTGAAGCAGGGTCGCACTGAAGCTTTCTTT
CASSELKQGRTEAFF
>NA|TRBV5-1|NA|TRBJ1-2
TGCGCCAGCAGCTCGTCAGGGGTTGGGTATGGCTACACCTTC
CASSSSGVGYGYTF
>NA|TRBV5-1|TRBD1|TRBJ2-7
TGCGCCAGCAGCTTGGGCCCCGACCCCCCCGGGACAGGAAGCTCCTACGAGCAGTACTTC
CASSLGPDPPGTGSSYEQYF
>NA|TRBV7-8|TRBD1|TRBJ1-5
TGTGCCAGCAGCAAGTTGGACAGGGACGGGGCTCAGCCCCAGCATTTT
CASSKLDRDGAQPQHF
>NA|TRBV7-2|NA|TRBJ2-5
TGTGCCAGCAGCTTCTTAAAGGGCCCCCAAGAGACCCAGTACTTC
CASSFLKGPQETQYF
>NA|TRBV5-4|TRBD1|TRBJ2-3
TGTGCCAGCAGCCGACAGGGGGTCGGGGAGGATACGCAGTATTTT
CASSRQGVGEDTQYF
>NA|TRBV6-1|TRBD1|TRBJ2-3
TGTGCCATCGCGACGGGACAGGTTAGGGATACGCAGTATTTT
CAIATGQVRDTQYF
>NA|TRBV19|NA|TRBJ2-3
TGTGCCAGTAGTATAGGGCCAGGCAATACGCAGTATTTT
CASSIGPGNTQYF
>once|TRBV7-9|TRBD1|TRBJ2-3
TGTGCCAGCAGCCCAGGGACAGGGGGCAAAGATACGCAGTATTTT
CASSPGTGGKDTQYF
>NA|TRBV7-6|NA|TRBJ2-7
TGTGCCAGCAGCTTAGGGTTTTCCCTAAGCTCCTACGAGCAGTACTTC
CASSLGFSLSSYEQYF
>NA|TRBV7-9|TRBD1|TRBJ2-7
TGTGCCAGCAGCTTAACAGGGGGCTCCTACGAGCAGTACTTC
CASSLTGGSYEQYF
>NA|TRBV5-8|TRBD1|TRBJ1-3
TGTGCCAGCAGCGCGGGACAGGGGACTGGAAACACCATATATTTT
CASSAGQGTGNTIYF
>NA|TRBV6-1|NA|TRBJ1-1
TGTGCCAGCACCGCTTTCGAGGGTCCTGAAGCTTTCTTT
CASTAFEGPEAFF
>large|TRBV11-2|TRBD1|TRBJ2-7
TGTGCCAGCAGCTTATCCCCGGACAGGGGACGCTACGAGCAGTACTTC
CASSLSPDRGRYEQYF
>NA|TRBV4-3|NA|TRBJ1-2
TGCGCCAGCAGCCTCTCTGGGGGGACAAACGATGGCTACACCTTC
CASSLSGGTNDGYTF
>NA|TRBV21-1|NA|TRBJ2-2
TGTGCCAGCAGGCCTTCGGGACAGGGTAACACCGGGGAGCTGTTTTTT
CASRPSGQGNTGELFF
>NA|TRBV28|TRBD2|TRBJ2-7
TGTGCCAGCAGGCGGGCGGGGGGGCTCTCCTACGAGCAGTACTTC
CASRRAGGLSYEQYF
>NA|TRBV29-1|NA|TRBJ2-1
TGCAGCGTTGGAGGGATTACCGGCAATGAGCAGTTCTTC
CSVGGITGNEQFF
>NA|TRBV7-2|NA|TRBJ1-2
TGTGCCAGCAGCTTTTCTGGGAGGCCGCGTGGCTACACCTTC
CASSFSGRPRGYTF
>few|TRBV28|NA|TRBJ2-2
TGTGCCAGCAGTTCCCAAGGGGGACGGGGGCCCACCGGGGAGCTGTTTTTT
CASSSQGGRGPTGELFF
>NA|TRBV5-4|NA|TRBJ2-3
TGTGCCAGCAGCTTTGGCGGGGGCACAGATACGCAGTATTTT
CASSFGGGTDTQYF
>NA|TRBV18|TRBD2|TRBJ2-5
TGTGCCAGCTCTCCACCGGGACTAGCGGGAGAGACCCAGTACTTC
CASSPPGLAGETQYF